Shown below are 21 T cell receptor beta chains from a single sample sequenced in a study of blood T cell repertoires in COVID-19. Libraries were prepared by immunoSEQ multiplex PCR; TCRdb keeps only in-frame clonotypes and omits some of them. This table has a few hundred thousand clones, about 86% appearing once. The sample was peripheral blood. The receptors here all came from a woman aged 55-75 years with acute or convalescent COVID-19.

This clone was counted only a few times. CDR3 residues: CAWSVSGAGYTF. The CDR3 region has the DNA TGTGCCTGGAGTGTATCAGGGGCTGGCTACACCTTC. This chain joins TRBV30 and TRBJ1-2; perhaps TRBD1 as D (6 bases). Per the germline V gene, CDR1 is GTSNPN and CDR2 is SVGIG (reference sequence). Trimming removed 0 bases from V and 7 bases from J, with 9 bases in between. This CDR3 comprises 12 residues.

This clone was recorded only once. V and J are TRBV7-8 and TRBJ1-2, with D perhaps matching TRBD1 (5 bases). The CDR3 contains 13 residues. Per the germline V gene, CDR1 is SGHVS and CDR2 is FQNEAQ. The V gene lost 5 bases and the J gene lost 4 bases, with 11 bases spanning the gap. This CDR3 is CASSPGGGYGYTF. The CDR3 nucleotides are TGTGCCAGCAGCCCCGGGGGGGGCTATGGCTACACCTTC.

The gene calls are TRBV2 and TRBJ1-3; tentatively, D is TRBD1 (6 bases). Germline CDR1 is SNHLY and CDR2 is FYNNEI. CDR3 length: 13 amino acids. V was pared by 10 bases and J by 3 bases, with 13 bases between. This CDR3 reads CAIRQEGGNTIYF. The DNA of the CDR3 is TGTGCCATACGACAGGAAGGTGGAAACACCATATATTTT.

The rearrangement links TRBV19 to TRBJ1-5; D is unresolved. CDR3 length: 15 residues. From germline, CDR1 is LNHDA and CDR2 SQIVND (reference sequence). V lost 1 base to trimming and J lost 1 base, with 8 bases between them. CDR3 sequence reads: CASSIVPGSNQPQHF. The CDR3 nucleotides read TGTGCCAGTAGTATAGTCCCGGGGAGCAATCAGCCCCAGCATTTT.

This clone was seen more than once but under ten times. The rearrangement links TRBV9 to TRBJ1-6, with 10 nucleotides matching TRBD1. Germline values: CDR1 SGDLS, CDR2 YYNGEE. The V and J ends lost 4 bases and 10 bases, in that order; junction bases with no gene match: 8. CDR3 size: 15 residues. Here the CDR3 DNA reads TGTGCCAGCAGCCTTAAGGGGACAGGGGCCTCACCCCTCCACTTT. It is translated as CASSLKGTGASPLHF.

V gene TRBV5-4 combines with J gene TRBJ1-6, with unresolved D. CDR3 length: 14 amino acids. The germline V and J ends were trimmed by 3 bases and 4 bases, with 8 bases remaining between them. In germline, CDR1 is SGHNT, CDR2 YYREEE (reference sequence). In DNA, the CDR3 is TGTGCCAGCAGCTCAGGCTATTATAATTCACCCCTCCACTTT. This encodes CASSSGYYNSPLHF.

The chain employs TRBV6-5 and TRBJ1-4, with TRBD1 matching 9 bases. The V gene's germline CDR1 is MNHEY and CDR2 SVGAGI. The CDR3 totals 14 residues. The junction had 2 bases not matched to a gene; V was cut back by 2 bases and J by 7 bases. CDR3: CASSYLGQGEKLFF. In nucleotides, the CDR3 is TGTGCCAGCAGTTACCTGGGACAGGGTGAAAAACTGTTTTTT.

The chain uses TRBV6-5 and TRBJ2-1; 11 bases map to TRBD2. This CDR3 contains 14 residues. CDR1 is MNHEY, CDR2 SVGAGI, per germline. The CDR3 loop reads CATSIAGGPNEQFF. DNA for the CDR3: TGTGCTACGTCAATAGCGGGGGGGCCCAATGAGCAGTTCTTC.

This clone has just a few counts. The CDR3 sequence is CASKRGVNTEAFF. The CDR3 DNA follows: TGTGCCAGCAAGCGGGGGGTGAACACTGAAGCTTTCTTT. The chain is built from TRBV7-3 and TRBJ1-1; possible D gene TRBD1, 5 bases. The ends were cut back, 7 bases at V and 0 bases at J, with 9 bases in the middle. The CDR3 has 13 amino acids. The V gene's germline CDR1 is SGHTA and CDR2 FQGTGA. Full variable domain (remainder filled in from reference TRBV7-3 and TRBJ1-1): GAGVSQTPSNKVTEKGKYVELRCDPISGHTALYWYRQSLGQGPEFLIYFQGTGAADDSGLPNDRFFAVRPEGSVSTLKIQRTERGDSAVYLCASKRGVNTEAFFGQGTRLTVV.

The chain joins TRBV6-1 to TRBJ2-2, with TRBD1 matching over 7 bases. This CDR3 is built from 14 residues. Germline-derived CDR1 and CDR2 are MNHNS and SASEGT. V trimming: 2 bases; J trimming: 5 bases; junction bases outside the gene matches: 2. The CDR3 DNA is TGTGCCAGCAGTGAATTGACAGGGACCGGGGAGCTGTTTTTT. It yields the protein CASSELTGTGELFF.

The J gene is TRBJ1-1, the V gene TRBV7-3; D possibly corresponds to TRBD1 (5 bases). V lost 5 bases and J lost 0, with 13 bases in between. This CDR3 has 15 residues. Germline-derived CDR1 and CDR2 are SGHTA and FQGTGA. CDR3 sequence reads: CASSPGGGMNTEAFF. The CDR3 DNA sequence: TGTGCCAGCAGCCCTGGTGGGGGGATGAACACTGAAGCTTTCTTT.

The rearrangement links TRBV5-4 to TRBJ2-7, with D perhaps TRBD2 (6 bases). Germline V CDR1 and CDR2: SGHNT, YYREEE (reference sequence). Trimming stripped 0 bases from V and 4 bases from J, with 14 bases between. This CDR3 contains 15 residues. CDR3 in amino acids: CASSLVSRRGYEQYF. The CDR3 DNA is TGTGCCAGCAGCTTGGTGTCTCGGCGGGGTTACGAGCAGTACTTC.

J is TRBJ2-2 and V is TRBV21-1; TRBD2 is taken as the D call from the table, unchecked against the DNA. TRBV21-1 is a listed pseudogene. The length of the CDR3 is 17 residues. CDR3 sequence reads: CASSKVPARGNTGELFF. The CDR3 DNA follows: TGTGCCAGCAGCAAAGTTCCTGCGCGGGGAAACACCGGGGAGCTGTTTTTT.

The V and J genes are TRBV6-1 and TRBJ2-7; the match to TRBD2 covers 8 bases. The junction had 10 bases not matched to a gene; V was cut back by 2 bases and J by 7 bases. CDR1 is MNHNS and CDR2 is SASEGT in the germline V gene. This CDR3 is 15 amino acids long. The CDR3, as DNA: TGTGCCAGCAGTGAATCGGGGCTAGCGGGTAAAGAGCAGTACTTC. Protein sequence: CASSESGLAGKEQYF.

The J gene is TRBJ1-3, the V gene TRBV5-1, with D possibly being TRBD1 (5 bases). Deletions cut 3 bases from V and 0 bases from J, with 10 bases between. Germline V gives CDR1 SGHRS, CDR2 YFSETQ. The CDR3 sequence is 15 residues long. CDR3 amino acids: CASSSGLPSGNTIYF. CDR3 nucleotides: TGCGCCAGCAGCTCGGGACTGCCCTCTGGAAACACCATATATTTT.

The chain recombines TRBV7-2 with TRBJ1-4, with a tentative D call TRBD1 (5 bases). The ends were cut back, 5 bases at V and 7 bases at J, with 23 bases in the middle. The CDR3 runs 17 residues. From germline, CDR1 is SGHTA and CDR2 FQGNSA. Written as DNA, the CDR3 is TGTGCCAGCAGCAATAAGGGAGCAGGGAGGTTTCCTGAAAAACTGTTTTTT. Amino acid sequence: CASSNKGAGRFPEKLFF. The whole variable domain, filled in from reference TRBV7-2 and TRBJ1-4, reads GAGVSQSPSNKVTEKGKDVELRCDPISGHTALYWYRQSLGQGLEFLIYFQGNSAPDKSGLPSDRFSAERTGGSVSTLTIQRTQQEDSAVYLCASSNKGAGRFPEKLFFGSGTQLSVL.

The gene calls are TRBV9 and TRBJ2-1, with 8 nucleotides matching TRBD1. The V and J ends lost 1 base and 6 bases, in that order; junction bases with no gene match: 9. The CDR3 sequence is 16 residues long. Per the germline V gene, CDR1 is SGDLS and CDR2 is YYNGEE. CDR3 protein: CASSVRGQGFPNEQFF. As DNA, the CDR3 is TGTGCCAGCAGCGTAAGAGGACAGGGCTTTCCCAATGAGCAGTTCTTC.

The chain links TRBV4-3 to TRBJ2-2, with D possibly matching TRBD1 (5 bases). In germline, CDR1 is LGHNA, CDR2 YSLEER. The ends were cut back, 1 base at V and 1 base at J, with 10 bases in the middle. The CDR3 totals 16 residues. The CDR3 here is CASSQGIGQNTGELFF. The CDR3 nucleotides read TGCGCCAGCAGCCAAGGGATAGGACAGAACACCGGGGAGCTGTTTTTT.

The chain is built from TRBV6-5 and TRBJ1-3; D remains unclear. This CDR3 spans 12 amino acids. From germline, CDR1 is MNHEY and CDR2 SVGAGI. V shed 6 bases and J shed 4 bases, with 7 bases lying between them. CDR3 amino acids: CASRDTGNTIYF. The CDR3 DNA is TGTGCCAGCAGAGACACAGGAAACACCATATATTTT.

The chain has TRBV5-1 and TRBJ2-7; 8 nucleotides agree with TRBD1. V lost 2 bases, J lost 5 bases, and 3 bases stayed unmatched. The CDR3 spans 13 residues. CDR1 and CDR2 from the germline V gene are SGHRS and YFSETQ. CDR3: CASSFGQGHEQYF. Here the CDR3 DNA reads TGCGCCAGCAGCTTCGGACAGGGCCACGAGCAGTACTTC.

This clone has a single count. The V call is TRBV15, the J call TRBJ1-5; D might be TRBD1 (6 bases). With 0 bases removed from V and 0 bases from J, the gap between germline ends came to 9 bases. The germline V gene encodes CDR1 LNHNV and CDR2 YYDKDF (reference sequence). This CDR3 comprises 16 residues. The chain's CDR3 is CATSRDGQNSNQPQHF. CDR3 nucleotides: TGTGCCACCAGCAGAGACGGACAGAATAGCAATCAGCCCCAGCATTTT.